A single sample is the source of the 3 T cell receptor beta chains below, sequenced in a study of beta chain features in type 1 diabetes. Expressed TCRB transcripts were sequenced, since all the RNA that had been isolated was reverse transcribed. Libraries were prepared by immunoSEQ multiplex PCR; TCRdb keeps only in-frame clonotypes and omits some of them. The sample lists hundreds of thousands of clones, over 25% occurring once. Sequenced material: naive CD4+ T cells from blood. Receptors originate from a man between 18 and 35 years old in good health.

The chain uses TRBV7-2 and TRBJ2-2; 8 nucleotides match TRBD2. CDR3 size: 15 residues. Germline CDR1 and CDR2: SGHTA and FQGNSA. Unmatched junction bases numbered 9, after V lost 5 bases and J lost 7 bases. The CDR3 sequence: CASSLSGSFGGELFF. The CDR3 nucleotides are TGTGCCAGCAGCCTAAGCGGGAGCTTCGGCGGGGAGCTGTTTTTT.

Turning to this clone: Other DNA sequences within the sample encode an identical CDR3. As DNA, the CDR3 is TGTGCCAGCAGCCTCGGACTGCAAGAGACCCAGTACTTC. Protein sequence: CASSLGLQETQYF. This chain links TRBV7-2 with TRBJ2-5; weak D call: TRBD2 (5 bases). From germline, CDR1 is SGHTA and CDR2 FQGNSA. CDR3 length equals 13 residues. V shed 5 bases and J shed 2 bases, with 9 bases lying between them.

This clone was observed a few times. The chain links TRBV7-9 to TRBJ1-4; no reliable D call. Trimming removed 3 bases from V and 5 bases from J, with 10 bases in between. CDR1 and CDR2 from the germline V gene are SEHNR and FQNEAQ (reference sequence). The CDR3 sequence is 14 residues long. Here the CDR3 reads CASSFEFRNEKLFF. CDR3 DNA: TGTGCCAGCAGCTTCGAGTTCCGGAATGAAAAACTGTTTTTT.